The present entry profiles one T cell receptor (beta chain) with its context. Its antigen is as yet unknown. These data come from a study of relationships among human T cell subsets. General observations from the study: Th1, Th2 and regulatory T cells shared many CDR3 sequences. Bead-based sorting did not rule out CD4+CD8+ double-positive cells.

T cell subsets were isolated with magnetic beads coated with subset-specific monoclonal antibodies. V gave up 5 bases and J gave up 6 bases; unmatched junction bases: 17. CDR1 and CDR2 from the germline V gene are DFQATT and SNEGSKA (reference sequence). The CDR3 length is 17 residues. The T cell receptor alpha and beta CDR3 regions were amplified from mRNA by semiquantitative ARM-PCR. Tagged nested gene-specific primers were used first, then communal superprimers amplified exponentially. TCRdb independently ran MiXCR on the multiplex PCR reads; one entry per CDR3 protein. The sample lists fewer than 16,000 distinct CDR3 sequences, about three fifths occurring once.

The rearrangement joins TRBV20-1 to TRBJ2-7, with TRBD2 identical over 12 bases. This receptor was obtained from a middle-aged man in good health. Specimen: total T cells sorted from blood. CDR3 loop: CSAPPGLAGTGHGEQYF. The DNA of the CDR3 is TGCAGTGCTCCACCCGGACTAGCGGGGACAGGGCATGGCGAGCAGTACTTC.